This TCR beta chain was identified during a study of blood T cell repertoires in COVID-19. Clones were read by immunoSEQ multiplex PCR, and TCRdb kept only the in-frame ones, dropping some. The table shows about 150,000 clones, with approximately 85% occurring only once. Germline CDR1 is SGHNT and CDR2 is YYREEE (reference sequence). The CDR3 covers 15 residues. V was pared by 0 bases and J by 7 bases, with 5 bases of the junction left unmatched. Material for sequencing was peripheral blood. The TCR sequence derives from a man of 80 years or more with COVID-19, enrolled during active disease. The V call is TRBV5-4, the J call TRBJ2-1, with 9 bases that match TRBD1. The CDR3 reads CASSLGVDRGNEQFF. In DNA, the CDR3 is TGTGCCAGCAGCTTGGGTGTGGACAGGGGAAATGAGCAGTTCTTC.